Listed below are T cell receptor beta chains from one sample, sequenced in a study of control samples from healthy donors and cancer patients. Profiled with immunoSEQ multiplex PCR; TCRdb holds only in-frame clones, not every one. The repertoire holds some 89,000 clones, with approximately 87% as singletons. The sequenced sample was blood. The receptors were sampled from a woman in her thirties or forties in good health. Each CDR3 is given without its conserved first and last residue.

TRBV4-1	TRBJ1-1	ASSINPGLSSSEAF
TRBV11-3	TRBJ2-1	ASSPTGDNEQF
TRBV20-1	TRBJ1-2	SASGTGQGFGAGYT
TRBV6-5	TRBJ2-3	ATSQRVKADTQY
TRBV20-1	TRBJ2-5	SAGETGFQETQY
TRBV27	TRBJ1-1	ASSLYPALNTEAF
TRBV10-1	TRBJ1-5	ASSGSRVSNQPQH
TRBV9	TRBJ1-2	ASGRTVNYGYT
TRBV2	TRBJ1-3	ASSDRTAYSGNTIY
TRBV7-2	TRBJ1-4	ASSFWGLNEKLF
TRBV5-1	TRBJ1-2	ASSPLGRDKGYT
TRBV6-5	TRBJ1-1	ASSSPRGILLTEAF
TRBV30	TRBJ2-1	AWSVGTAYNEQF
TRBV3-1/TRBV3-2	TRBJ2-2	ASSQRGANTGELF
TRBV12-3/TRBV12-4	TRBJ1-2	ASSLGQNYGYT
TRBV10-3	TRBJ2-3	AISDIDTQY
TRBV6-6	TRBJ2-1	ASSQYPWTSGESSYNEQF
TRBV6-1	TRBJ1-2	ASSETRLNYGYT
TRBV18	TRBJ2-2	ASSPPKGNTGELF
TRBV4-3	TRBJ2-1	ASSQGEALGVEQF
TRBV3-1/TRBV3-2	TRBJ1-5	ASSQDRQPQH
TRBV6-2/TRBV6-3	TRBJ2-3	ASSFSGGGTDTQY
TRBV7-8	TRBJ1-3	ASSFGWGNTIY
TRBV14	TRBJ1-1	ASSPSRASGNTEAF
TRBV11-3	TRBJ1-1	AIKLQQNTEAF
TRBV7-2	TRBJ1-6	ASSGGSKVRSPLH
TRBV7-2	TRBJ2-6	ASSLVGSFGANVLT
TRBV19	TRBJ1-5	ASRSWVGDQPQH
TRBV5-5	TRBJ1-2	ASSTGQGANYGYT
TRBV21-1	TRBJ1-4	ASSNSGTGPTNEKLF
TRBV12-3/TRBV12-4	TRBJ1-6	ASRVDRQGPLH
TRBV30	TRBJ1-1	AWSTGMMNTEAF
TRBV7-8	TRBJ1-5	ASSPEGGRSNQPQH
TRBV7-3	TRBJ2-1	ASSLDSYNEQF
TRBV27	TRBJ1-1	ARRNNRGGNLMNTEAF
TRBV2	TRBJ1-2	ASSEGGGTYGYT
TRBV5-1	TRBJ2-3	ASSSLLAGGDTDTQY
TRBV6-6	TRBJ2-3	ASSYPMWGGTDTQY
TRBV6-1	TRBJ1-5	ASSEQVGTMGNQPQH
TRBV5-1	TRBJ2-3	ASTLLAFGTDTQY
TRBV19	TRBJ1-1	ASSVLRGQDTEAF
TRBV11-3	TRBJ2-2	ASSPGSPGELF
TRBV5-1	TRBJ1-5	ASSLTGGSANQPQH